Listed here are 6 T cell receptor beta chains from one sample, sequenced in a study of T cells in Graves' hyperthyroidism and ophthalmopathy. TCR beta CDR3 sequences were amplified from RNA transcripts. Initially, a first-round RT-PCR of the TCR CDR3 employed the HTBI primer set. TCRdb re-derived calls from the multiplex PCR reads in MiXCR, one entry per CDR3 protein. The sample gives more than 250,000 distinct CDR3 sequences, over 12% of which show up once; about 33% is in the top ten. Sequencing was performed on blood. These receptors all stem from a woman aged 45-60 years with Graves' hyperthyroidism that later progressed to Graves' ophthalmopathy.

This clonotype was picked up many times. The CDR3 reads CASSEVRGRYNSPLHF. In DNA, the CDR3 is TGTGCCAGCAGTGAAGTCCGGGGGAGGTATAATTCACCCCTCCACTTT. The chain carries TRBV2 and TRBJ1-6, with D possibly being TRBD1 (5 bases). Trimming pared 1 base from V and 4 bases from J, leaving 11 bases between. CDR1 is SNHLY, CDR2 FYNNEI, per germline. The CDR3 extends over 16 amino acids.

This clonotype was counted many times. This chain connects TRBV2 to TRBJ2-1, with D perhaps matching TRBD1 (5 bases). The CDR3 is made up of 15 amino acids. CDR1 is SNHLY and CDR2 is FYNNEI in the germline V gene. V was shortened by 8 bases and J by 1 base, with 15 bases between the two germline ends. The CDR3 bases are TGTGCCAGCGCCGGCAGGGTGAGGTCCTACAATGAGCAGTTCTTC. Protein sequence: CASAGRVRSYNEQFF.

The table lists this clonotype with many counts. The DNA for the CDR3 is TGTGCCAGCAGTTCGGGAGTCACTAACTATGGCTACACCTTC. Translation: CASSSGVTNYGYTF. The chain combines TRBV12-3 or TRBV12-4 with TRBJ1-2, with D unresolved. The CDR3 contains 14 residues. V lost 4 bases and J lost 0, with 9 bases in between.

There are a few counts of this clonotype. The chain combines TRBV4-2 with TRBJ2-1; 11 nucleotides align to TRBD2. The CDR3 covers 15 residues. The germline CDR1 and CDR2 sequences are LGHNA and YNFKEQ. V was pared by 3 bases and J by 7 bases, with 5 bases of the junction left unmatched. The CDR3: CASSQALAGANEQFF. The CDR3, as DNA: TGTGCCAGCAGCCAGGCACTAGCGGGAGCAAATGAGCAGTTCTTC.

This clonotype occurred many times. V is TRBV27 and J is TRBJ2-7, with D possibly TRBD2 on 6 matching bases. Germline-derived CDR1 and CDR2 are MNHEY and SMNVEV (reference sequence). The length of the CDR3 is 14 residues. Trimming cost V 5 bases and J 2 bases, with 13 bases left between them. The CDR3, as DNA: TGTGCCAGCAGTGGGACTTTATCCCCCTACGAGCAGTACTTC. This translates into CASSGTLSPYEQYF.

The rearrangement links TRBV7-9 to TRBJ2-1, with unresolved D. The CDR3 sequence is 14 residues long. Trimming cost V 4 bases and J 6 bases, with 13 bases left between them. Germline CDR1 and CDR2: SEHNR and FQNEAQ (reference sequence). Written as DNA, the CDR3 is TGTGCCAGCAGCTCCCCCCCACCCCGCAATGAGCAGTTCTTC. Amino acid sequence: CASSSPPPRNEQFF.